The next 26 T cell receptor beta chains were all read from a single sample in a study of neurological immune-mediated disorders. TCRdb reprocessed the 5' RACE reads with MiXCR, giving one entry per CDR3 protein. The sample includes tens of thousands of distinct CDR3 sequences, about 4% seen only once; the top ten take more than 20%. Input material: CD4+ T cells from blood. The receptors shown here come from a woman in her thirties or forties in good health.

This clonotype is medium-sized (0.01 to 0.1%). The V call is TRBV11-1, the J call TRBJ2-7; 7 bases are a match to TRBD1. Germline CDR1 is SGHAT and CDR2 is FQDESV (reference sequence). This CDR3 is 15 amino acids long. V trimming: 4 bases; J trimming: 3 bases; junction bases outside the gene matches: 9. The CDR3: CASSSNGQVNYEQYF. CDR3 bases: TGTGCCAGCAGCTCCAATGGACAGGTGAACTACGAGCAGTACTTC. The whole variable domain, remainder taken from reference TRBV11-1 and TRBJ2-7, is EAEVAQSPRYKITEKSQAVAFWCDPISGHATLYWYRQILGQGPELLVQFQDESVVDDSQLPKDRFSAERLKGVDSTLKIQPAELGDSAMYLCASSSNGQVNYEQYFGPGTRLTVT.

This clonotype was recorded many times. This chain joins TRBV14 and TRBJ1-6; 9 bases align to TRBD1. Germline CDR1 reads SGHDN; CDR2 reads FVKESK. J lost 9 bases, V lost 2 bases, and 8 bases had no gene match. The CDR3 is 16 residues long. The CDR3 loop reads CASSQRAGTGTSPLHF. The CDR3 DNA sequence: TGTGCCAGCAGCCAACGAGCCGGGACAGGGACTTCACCCCTCCACTTT. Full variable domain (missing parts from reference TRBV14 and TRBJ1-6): EAGVTQFPSHSVIEKGQTVTLRCDPISGHDNLYWYRRVMGKEIKFLLHFVKESKQDESGMPNNRFLAERTGGTYSTLKVQPAELEDSGVYFCASSQRAGTGTSPLHFGNGTRLTVT.

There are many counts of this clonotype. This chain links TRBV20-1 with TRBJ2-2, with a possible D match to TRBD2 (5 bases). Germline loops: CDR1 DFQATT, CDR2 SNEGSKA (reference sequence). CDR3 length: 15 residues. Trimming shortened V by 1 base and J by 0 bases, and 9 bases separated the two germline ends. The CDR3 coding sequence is TGCAGTGCTAGAGGGGAGCGAACGAACACCGGGGAGCTGTTTTTT. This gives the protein CSARGERTNTGELFF.

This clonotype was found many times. In nucleotides, the CDR3 is TGTGCCAGGGGACTGGGAGGGGGCGTTAATGAGCAGTTCTTC. Translation gives CARGLGGGVNEQFF. This chain connects TRBV2 to TRBJ2-1; D might be TRBD1 or TRBD2, each matching 7 bases. The CDR3 totals 14 residues. The germline CDR1 and CDR2 sequences are SNHLY and FYNNEI. The germline V and J ends were trimmed by 9 bases and 7 bases, with 19 bases remaining between them.

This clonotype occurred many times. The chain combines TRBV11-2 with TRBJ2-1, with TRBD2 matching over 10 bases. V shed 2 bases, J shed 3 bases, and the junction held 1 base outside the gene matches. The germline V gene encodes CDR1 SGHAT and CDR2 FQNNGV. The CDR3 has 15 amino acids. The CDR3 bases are TGTGCCAGCAGCTTAATAGCGGGAGGCTACAATGAGCAGTTCTTC. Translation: CASSLIAGGYNEQFF.

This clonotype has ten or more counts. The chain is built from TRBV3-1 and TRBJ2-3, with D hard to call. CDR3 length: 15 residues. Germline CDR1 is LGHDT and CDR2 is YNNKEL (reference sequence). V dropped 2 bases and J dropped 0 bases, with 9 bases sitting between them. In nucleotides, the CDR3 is TGTGCCAGCAGCCAACGACCTACTAGCACAGATACGCAGTATTTT. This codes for CASSQRPTSTDTQYF.

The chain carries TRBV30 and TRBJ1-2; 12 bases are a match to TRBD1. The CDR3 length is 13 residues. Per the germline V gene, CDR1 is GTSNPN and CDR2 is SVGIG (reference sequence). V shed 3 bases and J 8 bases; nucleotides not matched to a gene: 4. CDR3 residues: CAWRGQGAQGYTF. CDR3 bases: TGTGCCTGGAGGGGACAGGGGGCGCAGGGCTACACCTTC.

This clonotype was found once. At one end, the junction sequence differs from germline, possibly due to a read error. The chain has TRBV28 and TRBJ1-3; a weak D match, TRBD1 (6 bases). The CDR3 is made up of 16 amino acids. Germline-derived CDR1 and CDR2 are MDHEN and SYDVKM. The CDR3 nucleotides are TGTGCCAGAAGTTTCGGACAGCTCCCCTCTGGAAACACCATATATTTT. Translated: CARSFGQLPSGNTIYF.

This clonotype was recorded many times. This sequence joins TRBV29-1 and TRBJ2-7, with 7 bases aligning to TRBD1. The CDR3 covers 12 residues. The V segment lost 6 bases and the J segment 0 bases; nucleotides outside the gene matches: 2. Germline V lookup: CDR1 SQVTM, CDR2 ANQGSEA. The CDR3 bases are TGCAGCGTCGGGACAGCCTCCTACGAGCAGTACTTC. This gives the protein CSVGTASYEQYF.

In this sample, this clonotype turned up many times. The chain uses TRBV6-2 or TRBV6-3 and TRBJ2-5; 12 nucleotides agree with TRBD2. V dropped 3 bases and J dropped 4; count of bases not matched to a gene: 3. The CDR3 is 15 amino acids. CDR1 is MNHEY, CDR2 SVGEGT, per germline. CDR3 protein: CASSYLTSGRETQYF. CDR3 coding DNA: TGTGCCAGCAGTTATTTGACTAGCGGGAGAGAGACCCAGTACTTC.

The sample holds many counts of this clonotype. In DNA, the CDR3 is TGCGCCAGCAGCTTGTTGGGGGGCCCGAACACCGGGGAGCTGTTTTTT. Amino acids: CASSLLGGPNTGELFF. The chain uses TRBV5-1 and TRBJ2-2; D assignment may be TRBD1 or TRBD2 (6 bases each). Germline V lookup: CDR1 SGHRS, CDR2 YFSETQ. The CDR3 totals 16 residues. V was trimmed by 1 base and J by 0 bases, leaving 10 bases between them.

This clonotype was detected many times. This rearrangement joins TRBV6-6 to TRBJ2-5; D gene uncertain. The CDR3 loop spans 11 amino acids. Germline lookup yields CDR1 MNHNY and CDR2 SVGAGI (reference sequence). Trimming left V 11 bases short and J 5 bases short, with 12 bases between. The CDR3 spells CAGSDGETQYF. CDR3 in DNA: TGTGCCGGGTCGGACGGGGAGACCCAGTACTTC.

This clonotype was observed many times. The CDR3 sequence: CANTSNTGTGGCEQYF. The DNA of the CDR3 is TGTGCCAATACCTCAAATACCGGGACAGGGGGCTGCGAGCAGTACTTC. This chain joins TRBV6-5 and TRBJ2-7, with 12 bases lining up with TRBD1. V trimming: 10 bases; J trimming: 6 bases; junction bases outside the gene matches: 16. Germline V gene lookup returns CDR1 MNHEY and CDR2 SVGAGI. This CDR3 comprises 16 residues.

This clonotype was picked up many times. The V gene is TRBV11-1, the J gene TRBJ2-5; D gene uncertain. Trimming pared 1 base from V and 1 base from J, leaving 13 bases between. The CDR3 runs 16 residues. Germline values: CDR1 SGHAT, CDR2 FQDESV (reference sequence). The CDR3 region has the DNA TGTGCCAGCAGCTTAGGGGTTGGTAGTTCCCAAGAGACCCAGTACTTC. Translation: CASSLGVGSSQETQYF.

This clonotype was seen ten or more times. CDR3 nucleotide sequence: TGCAGTGCTAGAGTCGATCCGGGACAGGGGGGCTATGGCTACACCTTC. It specifies CSARVDPGQGGYGYTF. The chain recombines TRBV20-1 with TRBJ1-2, with 11 nucleotides matching TRBD1. This CDR3 contains 16 residues. V shed 1 base and J 4 bases; nucleotides not matched to a gene: 8. The germline gives CDR1 DFQATT, CDR2 SNEGSKA (reference sequence).

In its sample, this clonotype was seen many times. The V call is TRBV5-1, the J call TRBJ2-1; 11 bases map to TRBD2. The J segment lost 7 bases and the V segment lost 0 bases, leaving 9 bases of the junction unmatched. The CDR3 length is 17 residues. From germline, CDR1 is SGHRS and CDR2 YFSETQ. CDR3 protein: CASSLGIAGGPSNEQFF. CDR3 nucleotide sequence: TGCGCCAGCAGCTTGGGGATAGCGGGGGGGCCTTCTAATGAGCAGTTCTTC.

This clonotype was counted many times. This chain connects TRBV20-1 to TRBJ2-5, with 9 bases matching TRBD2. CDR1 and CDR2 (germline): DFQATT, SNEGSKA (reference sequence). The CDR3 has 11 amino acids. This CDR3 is CGGLAGETQYF. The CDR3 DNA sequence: TGCGGGGGACTAGCAGGGGAGACCCAGTACTTC.

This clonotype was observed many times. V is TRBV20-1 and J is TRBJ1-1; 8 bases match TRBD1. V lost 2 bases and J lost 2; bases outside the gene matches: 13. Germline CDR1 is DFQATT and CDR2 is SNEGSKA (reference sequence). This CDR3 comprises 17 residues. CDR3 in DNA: TGCAGTGCTAGACCAGGGAACAGGGGGGCCCTTAACACTGAAGCTTTCTTT. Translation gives CSARPGNRGALNTEAFF.

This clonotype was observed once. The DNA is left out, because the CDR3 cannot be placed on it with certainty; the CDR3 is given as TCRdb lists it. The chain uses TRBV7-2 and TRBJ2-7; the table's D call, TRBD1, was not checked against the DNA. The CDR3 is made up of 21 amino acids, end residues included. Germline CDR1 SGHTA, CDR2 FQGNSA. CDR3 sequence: CASSFYICSARLGAKAYEQYF.

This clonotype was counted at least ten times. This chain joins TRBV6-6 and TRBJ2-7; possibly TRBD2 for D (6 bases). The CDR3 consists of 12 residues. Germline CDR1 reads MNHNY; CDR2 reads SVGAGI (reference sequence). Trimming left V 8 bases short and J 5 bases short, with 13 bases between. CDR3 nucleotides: TGTGCCAGCCTCGGGCTAGCGAACGAGCAGTACTTC. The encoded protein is CASLGLANEQYF.

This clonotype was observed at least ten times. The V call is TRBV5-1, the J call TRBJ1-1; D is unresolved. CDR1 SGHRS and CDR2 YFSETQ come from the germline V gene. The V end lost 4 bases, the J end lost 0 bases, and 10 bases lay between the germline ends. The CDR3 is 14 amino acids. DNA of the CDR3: TGCGCCAGCAGCCGAGGATCCATGAACACTGAAGCTTTCTTT. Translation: CASSRGSMNTEAFF.

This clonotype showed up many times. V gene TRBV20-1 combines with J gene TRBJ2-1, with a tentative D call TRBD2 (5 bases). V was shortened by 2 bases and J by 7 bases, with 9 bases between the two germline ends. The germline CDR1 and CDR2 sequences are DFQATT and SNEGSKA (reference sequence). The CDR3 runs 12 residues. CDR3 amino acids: CSARPPGNEQFF. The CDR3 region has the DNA TGCAGTGCTAGACCCCCGGGGAATGAGCAGTTCTTC.

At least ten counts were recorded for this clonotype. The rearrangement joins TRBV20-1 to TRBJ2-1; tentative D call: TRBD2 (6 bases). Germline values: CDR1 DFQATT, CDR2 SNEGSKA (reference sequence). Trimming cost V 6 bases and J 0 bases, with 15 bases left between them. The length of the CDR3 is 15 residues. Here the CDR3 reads CSAQSGSSSYNEQFF. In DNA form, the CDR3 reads TGCAGTGCCCAGAGCGGGTCCAGCTCCTACAATGAGCAGTTCTTC.

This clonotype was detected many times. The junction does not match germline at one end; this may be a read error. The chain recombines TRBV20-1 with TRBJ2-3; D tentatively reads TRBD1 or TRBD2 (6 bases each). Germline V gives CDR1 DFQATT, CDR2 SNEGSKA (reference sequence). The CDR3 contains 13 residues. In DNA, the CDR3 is TGCAGTGCTGGAGAGGGGGGAATAGATACGCAGTATTTT. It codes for CSAGEGGIDTQYF.

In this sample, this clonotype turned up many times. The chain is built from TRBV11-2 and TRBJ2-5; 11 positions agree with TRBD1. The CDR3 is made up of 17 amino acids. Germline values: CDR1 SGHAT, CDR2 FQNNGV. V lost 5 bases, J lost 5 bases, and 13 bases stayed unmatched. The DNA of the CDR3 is TGTGCCAGCAGCCATCCTCGGACAGGGGGCTGGGGGGAGACCCAGTACTTC. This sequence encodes CASSHPRTGGWGETQYF.

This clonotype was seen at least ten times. This CDR3 is CASTRREGFAPLHF. CDR3 sequence (DNA): TGCGCCAGCACCCGCCGCGAGGGATTTGCACCCCTCCACTTT. The genes are TRBV5-1 and TRBJ1-6; D remains ambiguous. The CDR3 covers 14 residues. V was cut by 6 bases and J by 11 bases, with 18 bases left in between. Germline CDR1 is SGHRS and CDR2 is YFSETQ.